Each of the 23 T cell receptor beta chains below was sequenced from the same sample in a study of T cell repertoires in cytomegalovirus infection. Their target antigens are unknown. TCRdb ran MiXCR on the reads and lists one entry per CDR3 protein. This sample yields roughly 920,000 distinct CDR3 sequences, of which roughly 30% are seen a single time; about an eighth belongs to the top ten. This sample comprised cultured CD8+ T cells from PBMCs, obtained from culture after CMV antigen stimulation. Receptors were obtained from a human donor in good health (CMV status not recorded). Some clones in this sample may be carry-over from other donors' samples.

This clonotype has at least ten counts. The chain has TRBV7-2 and TRBJ2-4; TRBD2 might be the D (6 bases). Germline CDR1 reads SGHTA; CDR2 reads FQGNSA. Between the trimmed V and J ends, which lost 3 bases and 0 bases, there was a span of 15 bases. The CDR3 is made up of 17 amino acids. This CDR3 reads CASSFSGRLIAKNIQYF. CDR3 DNA: TGTGCCAGCAGCTTCTCCGGGAGATTAATAGCCAAAAACATTCAGTACTTC.

This chain connects TRBV6-2 or TRBV6-3 to TRBJ1-5, with D uncertain. Deletions cut 7 bases from V and 4 bases from J, with 11 bases between. This CDR3 spans 13 amino acids. Germline CDR1 is MNHEY and CDR2 is SVGEGT. CDR3 DNA sequence: TGTGCCAGCAAGGCAGGTCTAAATCAGCCCCAGCATTTT. It codes for CASKAGLNQPQHF.

To note about this clonotype: This sequence may be a read error, since a much larger clone differs from it by one base. The chain uses TRBV2 and TRBJ2-7; unclear D gene. The germline V and J ends were trimmed by 6 bases and 7 bases, with 22 bases remaining between them. CDR3 length: 15 amino acids. Germline V gives CDR1 SNHLY, CDR2 FYNNEI. The CDR3 loop is CASSVRIIHLGEQYF. The CDR3 nucleotides read TGTGCCAGCAGCGTAAGGATCATACACCTGGGGGAGCAGTACTTC.

This clonotype was detected only once. The genes are TRBV27 and TRBJ1-6, with 7 bases fitting TRBD1. CDR3 length: 14 residues. Trimming took 4 bases from V and 7 from J; bases not matched to a gene: 4. Germline lookup yields CDR1 MNHEY and CDR2 SMNVEV (reference sequence). CDR3 in DNA: TGTGCCAGCAGTTCCGACAGGGCAAATTCACCCCTCCACTTT. Translating gives CASSSDRANSPLHF.

The chain carries TRBV2 and TRBJ1-1, with a weak D call TRBD1 (6 bases). Germline values: CDR1 SNHLY, CDR2 FYNNEI. This CDR3 contains 10 residues. The DNA of the CDR3 is TGTGCTTCGAGGGGGTTTGAAGCTTTCTTT. Translation: CASRGFEAFF.

This clonotype was seen more than once but under ten times. The chain employs TRBV6-5 and TRBJ2-1; tentative D call: TRBD1 (5 bases). This CDR3 has 15 amino acids. V was trimmed by 3 bases and J by 4 bases, leaving 13 bases between them. CDR1 is MNHEY and CDR2 is SVGAGI in the germline V gene. CDR3 amino acids: CASSYEQGYYNEQFF. The CDR3 nucleotides read TGTGCCAGCAGTTATGAGCAGGGTTATTACAATGAGCAGTTCTTC.

This clonotype was found a few times. The chain employs TRBV7-9 and TRBJ1-1; D is unresolved. Germline V gives CDR1 SEHNR, CDR2 FQNEAQ (reference sequence). V lost 4 bases to trimming and J lost 0 bases, with 12 bases between them. The CDR3 contains 15 residues. The CDR3: CASSSFGRMNTEAFF. In DNA form, the CDR3 reads TGTGCCAGCAGCTCCTTTGGACGTATGAACACTGAAGCTTTCTTT.

The gene calls are TRBV7-9 and TRBJ2-3, with 9 positions matching TRBD2. This CDR3 comprises 16 residues. The germline V gene has CDR1 SEHNR and CDR2 FQNEAQ (reference sequence). V was pared by 7 bases and J by 6 bases, with 14 bases of the junction left unmatched. CDR3 sequence (DNA): TGTGCCAGCATCCCGGTAGGCGGGGGGGCCGGGGATACGCAGTATTTT. It translates to CASIPVGGGAGDTQYF.

This sequence joins TRBV2 and TRBJ2-2; 8 bases fit TRBD2. Germline V gives CDR1 SNHLY, CDR2 FYNNEI. V was pared by 5 bases and J by 4 bases, with 6 bases of the junction left unmatched. This CDR3 is built from 15 residues. The CDR3 sequence is CASSRAGAFTGELFF. The DNA of the CDR3 is TGTGCCAGCAGTAGAGCGGGGGCCTTCACCGGGGAGCTGTTTTTT.

This clonotype has a handful of counts. V is TRBV27 and J is TRBJ2-3; D not certain. This CDR3 has 14 amino acids. Deletions cut 7 bases from V and 1 base from J, with 12 bases between. The germline V gene encodes CDR1 MNHEY and CDR2 SMNVEV (reference sequence). CDR3: CASTYTRGTDTQYF. The CDR3 DNA reads TGTGCCAGCACCTACACAAGGGGCACAGATACGCAGTATTTT.

V gene TRBV9 combines with J gene TRBJ1-2; D gene unclear. Trimming removed 6 bases at V and 4 bases at J, with 7 bases between. This CDR3 has 11 amino acids. CDR1 is SGDLS and CDR2 is YYNGEE in the germline V gene. CDR3 region: CASTAAYGYTF. The CDR3 nucleotides are TGTGCCAGCACCGCCGCCTATGGCTACACCTTC.

The gene calls are TRBV12-3 or TRBV12-4 and TRBJ1-5, with D uncertain. The CDR3 loop spans 17 amino acids. V shed 3 bases and J shed 4 bases, with 19 bases lying between them. The CDR3 DNA reads as TGTGCCAGCAGTTTCTGGGTTTCAACACACCCGAATCAGCCCCAGCATTTT. Translation: CASSFWVSTHPNQPQHF.

About this clonotype: A much larger clone sits a single nucleotide away, making a read error possible. V gene TRBV3-1 combines with J gene TRBJ1-5; D not certain. Between the trimmed V and J ends, which lost 5 bases and 4 bases, there was a span of 6 bases. CDR1 is LGHDT, CDR2 YNNKEL, per germline (reference sequence). CDR3 size: 12 residues. The CDR3 nucleotides read TGTGCCAGCAGCATACAGAATCAGCCCCAGCATTTT. This sequence encodes CASSIQNQPQHF.

The table lists this clonotype with a few counts. The chain employs TRBV12-3 or TRBV12-4 and TRBJ1-1; D ambiguous. V was trimmed by 5 bases and J by 3 bases, leaving 16 bases between them. The CDR3 runs to 15 residues. CDR3 loop: CASSLLWAWDTEAFF. Here the CDR3 DNA reads TGTGCCAGCAGTCTGCTGTGGGCCTGGGACACTGAAGCTTTCTTT.

This clonotype was counted between two and nine times. V gene TRBV12-3 or TRBV12-4 combines with J gene TRBJ2-1; TRBD1 aligns across 11 bases. This CDR3 is 15 amino acids long. J was trimmed by 6 bases and V by 7 bases; bases with no gene match: 8. In DNA form, the CDR3 reads TGTGCCAGCACTTACGGACAGGGGGCCCGCAATGAGCAGTTCTTC. This gives the protein CASTYGQGARNEQFF.

The DNA for the CDR3 is TGTGCCAGCAGCCTAACACTGTCGACGGAGACCCAGTACTTC. It codes for CASSLTLSTETQYF. The chain uses TRBV7-9 and TRBJ2-5, with D hard to call. The V end was cut by 5 bases, the J end by 5 bases, with 15 bases between. Germline CDR1 is SEHNR and CDR2 is FQNEAQ (reference sequence). This CDR3 has 14 residues.

The sample holds a few counts of this clonotype. This chain uses TRBV27 with TRBJ1-2; D unclear. This CDR3 spans 15 amino acids. The germline CDR1 and CDR2 sequences are MNHEY and SMNVEV (reference sequence). V lost 2 bases and J lost 3, with 13 bases in between. DNA for the CDR3: TGTGCCAGCAGTTTACGAAAAGATGGAGACTATGGCTACACCTTC. This codes for CASSLRKDGDYGYTF.

The chain employs TRBV11-3 and TRBJ2-4; D may be TRBD2 (7 bases). The CDR3 totals 18 residues. Germline lookup yields CDR1 SGHNT and CDR2 YENEEA. V lost 0 bases, J lost 8 bases, and 23 bases lay in between. The DNA for the CDR3 is TGTGCCAGCAGCTTAGATATCGCGGGGGCCGGGACGGATGACATTCAGTACTTC. Its protein product is CASSLDIAGAGTDDIQYF.

This clonotype was picked up a small number of times. The CDR3 is CSARPRGDTEAFF. Written as DNA, the CDR3 is TGCAGTGCTAGACCCCGGGGGGACACTGAAGCTTTCTTT. The chain joins TRBV20-1 to TRBJ1-1, with TRBD1 as a possible D gene (5 bases). V lost 2 bases and J 3 bases, leaving 10 bases between the germline ends. CDR1 and CDR2 from the germline V gene are DFQATT and SNEGSKA (reference sequence). The CDR3 sequence is 13 residues long.

By its share, this clonotype is medium-sized. V and J are TRBV7-9 and TRBJ2-3; the D is unclear. The V gene lost 5 bases and the J gene lost 6 bases, with 18 bases spanning the gap. CDR3 length: 15 amino acids. CDR1 is SEHNR and CDR2 is FQNEAQ in the germline V gene (reference sequence). CDR3 nucleotide sequence: TGTGCCAGCAGCCCCAGAGTTTCGGTTGGCGATACGCAGTATTTT. Protein sequence: CASSPRVSVGDTQYF.

This clonotype was seen a few times. The rearrangement links TRBV6-6 to TRBJ2-7, with 7 nucleotides matching TRBD1. With 5 bases clipped from V and 2 bases from J, the junction kept 12 bases outside the gene matches. The germline gives CDR1 MNHNY, CDR2 SVGAGI (reference sequence). The CDR3 covers 16 residues. CDR3 coding DNA: TGTGCCAGCAGTCCCAGACGAACAGGGGAACCCTACGAGCAGTACTTC. Translation: CASSPRRTGEPYEQYF.

This clonotype turned up a few times. J is TRBJ1-2 and V is TRBV6-1; TRBD1 matches 9 bases. CDR3 size: 16 residues. Germline trimming cut 4 bases from V and 7 bases from J; bases unmatched to any gene: 13. Per the germline V gene, CDR1 is MNHNS and CDR2 is SASEGT. The CDR3 sequence is CASSGWDRANDGGYTF. The CDR3 nucleotides are TGTGCCAGCAGTGGGTGGGACAGGGCGAACGATGGTGGCTACACCTTC.

CDR3 bases: TGTGCCAGCGGCCGCCCTTATGGGACAGGGGGAACTGAAGCTTTCTTT. It specifies CASGRPYGTGGTEAFF. The chain recombines TRBV27 with TRBJ1-1, with 11 positions matching TRBD1. The CDR3 contains 16 residues. Per germline, CDR1 MNHEY and CDR2 SMNVEV (reference sequence). With V trimmed by 8 bases and J by 5 bases, 13 bases remained unmatched.